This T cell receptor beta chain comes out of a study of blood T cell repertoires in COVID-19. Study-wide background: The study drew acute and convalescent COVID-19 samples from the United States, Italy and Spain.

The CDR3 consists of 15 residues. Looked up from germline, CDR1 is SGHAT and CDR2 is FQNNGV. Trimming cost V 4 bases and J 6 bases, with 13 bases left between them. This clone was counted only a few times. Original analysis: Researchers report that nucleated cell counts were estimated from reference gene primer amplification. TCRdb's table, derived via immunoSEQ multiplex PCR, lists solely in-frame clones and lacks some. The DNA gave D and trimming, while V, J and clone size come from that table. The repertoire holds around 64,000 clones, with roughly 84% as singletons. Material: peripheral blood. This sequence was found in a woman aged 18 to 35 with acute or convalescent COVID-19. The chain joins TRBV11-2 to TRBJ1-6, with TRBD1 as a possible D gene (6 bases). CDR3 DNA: TGTGCCAGCAGCTCCTTGACAGGAACTAATTCACCCCTCCACTTT. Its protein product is CASSSLTGTNSPLHF. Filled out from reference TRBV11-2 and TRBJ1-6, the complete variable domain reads EAGVAQSPRYKIIEKRQSVAFWCNPISGHATLYWYQQILGQGPKLLIQFQNNGVVDDSQLPKDRFSAERLKGVDSTLKIQPAKLEDSAVYLCASSSLTGTNSPLHFGNGTRLTVT.